This T cell receptor (beta chain) was captured in a study of cytomegalovirus exposure and HLA in healthy donors. Study-wide points: TCR beta chains numbering 150 to 200 were designated cytomegalovirus-associated. TCR beta sequences reportedly predicted the HLA-A and HLA-B alleles of most subjects accurately. Sequencing artifact likely explains a cluster of highly shared sequence variants. Equally common other TCR beta chains were less clonally expanded than HLA-associated ones, a later analysis found.

About this clone itself: The antigen remains undetermined.

The CDR3 runs to 13 residues. The trim removed 7 bases at V and 3 bases at J, leaving 2 bases unmatched. From germline, CDR1 is ENHRY and CDR2 SYGVKD. PCR amplification relied on 60 Vbeta primers (plus 13 Jbeta primers). Sequenced by immunoSEQ multiplex PCR; TCRdb stores in-frame clones only, minus some. Of about 100,000 clones in the sample, 80% to 85% are singletons; the top ten hold around 4.2%. The chain employs TRBV10-3 and TRBJ1-1; 10 bases match TRBD1. Sequenced sample: PBMCs. This TCR came from an older woman in good health and CMV-seropositive. CDR3 sequence reads: CAIIGTGDTEAFF. DNA for the CDR3: TGTGCCATCATCGGGACAGGGGACACTGAAGCTTTCTTT.